This T cell receptor (beta chain) was profiled in a study of technical replicates of blood from a handful of donors. Measured with immunoSEQ multiplex PCR; TCRdb has only the in-frame clones, and not every one. Of tens of thousands of clones in the sample, around 90% were seen once. V lost 5 bases and J lost 3; bases outside the gene matches: 12. The CDR3 runs 16 residues. The germline CDR1 and CDR2 sequences are SGHAT and FQNNGV. The genes are TRBV11-2 and TRBJ2-7, with 8 bases fitting TRBD2. The specimen sequenced was T cells isolated from PBMCs. The TCR comes from a human donor in good health. The CDR3 region has the DNA TGTGCCAGCAGCCAGCGGGAGATCCCCCGAGGCTACGAGCAGTACTTC. It yields the protein CASSQREIPRGYEQYF.